This TCR beta chain originates from a study of blood T cell repertoires in COVID-19. Study at large: Spain, Italy and the United States supplied samples that represented acute and convalescent COVID-19. PBMCs, B-cell-depleted T cells, or T cells provided the cDNA or gDNA that made up the material.

Authors' data handling: It was from reference gene primer amplification that nucleated cell counts were estimated. Sequencing used immunoSEQ multiplex PCR; TCRdb keeps in-frame clones, though not all of them. Clonal size and the V and J genes are those of that table, whereas D and trimming came from the DNA. The sample lists 150,000 or so clones; 70% to 85% were seen once. This clone turned up a few times. The CDR3 totals 11 residues. Germline CDR1 and CDR2: SGHTA and FQGNSA. The ends were cut back, 10 bases at V and 14 bases at J, with 18 bases in the middle. The chain combines TRBV7-2 with TRBJ2-1, with TRBD2 as a possible D gene (7 bases). This TCR was recovered from a man between 60 and 70 years old who had recovered from COVID-19. Input material: peripheral blood. The CDR3 DNA reads as TGTGCCACCTACCTCCCGGGGGGCGAGTTCTTC. Translated: CATYLPGGEFF. The variable domain in full, with the rest retrieved from reference TRBV7-2 and TRBJ2-1, is GAGVSQSPSNKVTEKGKDVELRCDPISGHTALYWYRQSLGQGLEFLIYFQGNSAPDKSGLPSDRFSAERTGGSVSTLTIQRTQQEDSAVYLCATYLPGGEFFGPGTRLTVL.